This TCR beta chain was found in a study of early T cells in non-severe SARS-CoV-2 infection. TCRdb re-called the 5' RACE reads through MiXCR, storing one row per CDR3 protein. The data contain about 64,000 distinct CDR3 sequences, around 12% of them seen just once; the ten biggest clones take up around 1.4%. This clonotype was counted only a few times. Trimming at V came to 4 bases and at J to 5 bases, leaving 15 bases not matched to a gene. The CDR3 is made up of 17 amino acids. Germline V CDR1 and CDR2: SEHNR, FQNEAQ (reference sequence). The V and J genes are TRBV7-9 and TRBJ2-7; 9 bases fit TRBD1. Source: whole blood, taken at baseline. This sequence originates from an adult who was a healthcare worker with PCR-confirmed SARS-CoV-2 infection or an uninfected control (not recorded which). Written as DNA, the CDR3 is TGTGCCAGCAGCTGGGCGGATGACAGGGGGATTTATCACGAGCAGTACTTC. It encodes CASSWADDRGIYHEQYF.